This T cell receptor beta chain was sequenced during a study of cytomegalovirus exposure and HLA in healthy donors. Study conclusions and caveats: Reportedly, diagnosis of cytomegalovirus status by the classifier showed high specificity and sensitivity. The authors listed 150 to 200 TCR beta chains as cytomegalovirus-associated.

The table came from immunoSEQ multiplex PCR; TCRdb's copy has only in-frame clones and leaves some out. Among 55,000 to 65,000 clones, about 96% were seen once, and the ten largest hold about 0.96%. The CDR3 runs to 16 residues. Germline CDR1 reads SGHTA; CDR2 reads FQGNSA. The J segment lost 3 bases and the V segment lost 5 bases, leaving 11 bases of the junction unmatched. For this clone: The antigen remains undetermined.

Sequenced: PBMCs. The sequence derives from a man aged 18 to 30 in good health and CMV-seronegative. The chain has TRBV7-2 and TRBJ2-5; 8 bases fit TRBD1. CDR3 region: CASSHFPRGREETQYF. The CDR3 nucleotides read TGTGCCAGCAGCCACTTCCCCAGGGGGCGGGAAGAGACCCAGTACTTC.